A single T cell receptor (beta chain) is shown here with its context. This entry is derived from a study of blood T cell repertoires in COVID-19. Study-level background: Specimens from acute and convalescent COVID-19 originated in the United States, Italy and Spain. T cells, B-cell-depleted T cells, or PBMCs provided the cDNA or gDNA that served as material.

Authors' analysis steps: Reference gene primers were amplified, and this amplification served to estimate nucleated cell counts. The assay was immunoSEQ multiplex PCR, and TCRdb's table has in-frame clones only and misses some. That table gives V, J and clone size, and the DNA gave D and trimming. This sample yields roughly 260,000 clones, of which around 87% are seen a single time; 2% to 3% belongs to the top ten. Per germline, CDR1 SGHTA and CDR2 FQGTGA. This CDR3 region has 13 residues. V was pared by 5 bases and J by 3 bases, with 10 bases between. The origin of this receptor is a woman between 45 and 65 years old with acute or convalescent COVID-19. The chain uses TRBV7-3 and TRBJ1-1; a weak D match, TRBD1 (5 bases). Sequenced sample: peripheral blood. CDR3 loop: CASSRQGDTEAFF. The CDR3 nucleotides are TGTGCCAGCAGCCGTCAGGGTGACACTGAAGCTTTCTTT.